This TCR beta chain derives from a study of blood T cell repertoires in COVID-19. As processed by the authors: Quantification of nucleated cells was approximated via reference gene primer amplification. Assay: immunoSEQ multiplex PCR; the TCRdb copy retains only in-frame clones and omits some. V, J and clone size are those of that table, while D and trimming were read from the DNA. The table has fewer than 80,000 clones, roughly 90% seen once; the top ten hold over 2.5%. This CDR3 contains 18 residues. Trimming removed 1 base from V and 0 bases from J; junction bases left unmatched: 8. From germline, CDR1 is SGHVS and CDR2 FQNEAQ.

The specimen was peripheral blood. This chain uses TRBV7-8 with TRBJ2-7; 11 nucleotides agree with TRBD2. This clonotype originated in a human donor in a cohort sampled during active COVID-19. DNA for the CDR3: TGTGCCAGCAGCTTAGAAGTAGCGGGAGGGCCTAGCTCCTACGAGCAGTACTTC. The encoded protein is CASSLEVAGGPSSYEQYF.